This TCR beta chain was captured by sequencing in a study of PD-1 blockade in classical Hodgkin lymphoma. Broader study findings: Nothing has yet pinned down what causes the repertoire differences, possibly disease activity or prior therapy. According to reports, newly diagnosed patients had lower baseline TCR diversity than healthy donors, and relapsed/refractory patients had lower baseline TCR diversity still. Patients starting nivolumab under 1 year after ASCT were excluded. Prior to therapy, complete responders displayed diversity much like that of newly diagnosed patients.

Measured with immunoSEQ multiplex PCR; TCRdb has only the in-frame clones, and not every one. This sample has about 26,000 clones, with roughly two thirds found just once. CDR3 length equals 13 residues. V shed 3 bases and J shed 1 base, with 6 bases lying between them. CDR1 is MDHEN and CDR2 is SYDVKM in the germline V gene. Turning to this clone: Its antigen is not identified.

Every patient experienced relapse after autologous stem cell transplantation, and brentuximab vedotin exposure varied. The sample was peripheral blood mononuclear cells (PBMCs), taken before the second cycle of nivolumab. The TCR was taken from a human donor with classical Hodgkin lymphoma. The chain employs TRBV28 and TRBJ1-1; D gene uncertain. CDR3 DNA: TGTGCCAGCAGTTTTCGGGCGAACACTGAAGCTTTCTTT. This translates into CASSFRANTEAFF.